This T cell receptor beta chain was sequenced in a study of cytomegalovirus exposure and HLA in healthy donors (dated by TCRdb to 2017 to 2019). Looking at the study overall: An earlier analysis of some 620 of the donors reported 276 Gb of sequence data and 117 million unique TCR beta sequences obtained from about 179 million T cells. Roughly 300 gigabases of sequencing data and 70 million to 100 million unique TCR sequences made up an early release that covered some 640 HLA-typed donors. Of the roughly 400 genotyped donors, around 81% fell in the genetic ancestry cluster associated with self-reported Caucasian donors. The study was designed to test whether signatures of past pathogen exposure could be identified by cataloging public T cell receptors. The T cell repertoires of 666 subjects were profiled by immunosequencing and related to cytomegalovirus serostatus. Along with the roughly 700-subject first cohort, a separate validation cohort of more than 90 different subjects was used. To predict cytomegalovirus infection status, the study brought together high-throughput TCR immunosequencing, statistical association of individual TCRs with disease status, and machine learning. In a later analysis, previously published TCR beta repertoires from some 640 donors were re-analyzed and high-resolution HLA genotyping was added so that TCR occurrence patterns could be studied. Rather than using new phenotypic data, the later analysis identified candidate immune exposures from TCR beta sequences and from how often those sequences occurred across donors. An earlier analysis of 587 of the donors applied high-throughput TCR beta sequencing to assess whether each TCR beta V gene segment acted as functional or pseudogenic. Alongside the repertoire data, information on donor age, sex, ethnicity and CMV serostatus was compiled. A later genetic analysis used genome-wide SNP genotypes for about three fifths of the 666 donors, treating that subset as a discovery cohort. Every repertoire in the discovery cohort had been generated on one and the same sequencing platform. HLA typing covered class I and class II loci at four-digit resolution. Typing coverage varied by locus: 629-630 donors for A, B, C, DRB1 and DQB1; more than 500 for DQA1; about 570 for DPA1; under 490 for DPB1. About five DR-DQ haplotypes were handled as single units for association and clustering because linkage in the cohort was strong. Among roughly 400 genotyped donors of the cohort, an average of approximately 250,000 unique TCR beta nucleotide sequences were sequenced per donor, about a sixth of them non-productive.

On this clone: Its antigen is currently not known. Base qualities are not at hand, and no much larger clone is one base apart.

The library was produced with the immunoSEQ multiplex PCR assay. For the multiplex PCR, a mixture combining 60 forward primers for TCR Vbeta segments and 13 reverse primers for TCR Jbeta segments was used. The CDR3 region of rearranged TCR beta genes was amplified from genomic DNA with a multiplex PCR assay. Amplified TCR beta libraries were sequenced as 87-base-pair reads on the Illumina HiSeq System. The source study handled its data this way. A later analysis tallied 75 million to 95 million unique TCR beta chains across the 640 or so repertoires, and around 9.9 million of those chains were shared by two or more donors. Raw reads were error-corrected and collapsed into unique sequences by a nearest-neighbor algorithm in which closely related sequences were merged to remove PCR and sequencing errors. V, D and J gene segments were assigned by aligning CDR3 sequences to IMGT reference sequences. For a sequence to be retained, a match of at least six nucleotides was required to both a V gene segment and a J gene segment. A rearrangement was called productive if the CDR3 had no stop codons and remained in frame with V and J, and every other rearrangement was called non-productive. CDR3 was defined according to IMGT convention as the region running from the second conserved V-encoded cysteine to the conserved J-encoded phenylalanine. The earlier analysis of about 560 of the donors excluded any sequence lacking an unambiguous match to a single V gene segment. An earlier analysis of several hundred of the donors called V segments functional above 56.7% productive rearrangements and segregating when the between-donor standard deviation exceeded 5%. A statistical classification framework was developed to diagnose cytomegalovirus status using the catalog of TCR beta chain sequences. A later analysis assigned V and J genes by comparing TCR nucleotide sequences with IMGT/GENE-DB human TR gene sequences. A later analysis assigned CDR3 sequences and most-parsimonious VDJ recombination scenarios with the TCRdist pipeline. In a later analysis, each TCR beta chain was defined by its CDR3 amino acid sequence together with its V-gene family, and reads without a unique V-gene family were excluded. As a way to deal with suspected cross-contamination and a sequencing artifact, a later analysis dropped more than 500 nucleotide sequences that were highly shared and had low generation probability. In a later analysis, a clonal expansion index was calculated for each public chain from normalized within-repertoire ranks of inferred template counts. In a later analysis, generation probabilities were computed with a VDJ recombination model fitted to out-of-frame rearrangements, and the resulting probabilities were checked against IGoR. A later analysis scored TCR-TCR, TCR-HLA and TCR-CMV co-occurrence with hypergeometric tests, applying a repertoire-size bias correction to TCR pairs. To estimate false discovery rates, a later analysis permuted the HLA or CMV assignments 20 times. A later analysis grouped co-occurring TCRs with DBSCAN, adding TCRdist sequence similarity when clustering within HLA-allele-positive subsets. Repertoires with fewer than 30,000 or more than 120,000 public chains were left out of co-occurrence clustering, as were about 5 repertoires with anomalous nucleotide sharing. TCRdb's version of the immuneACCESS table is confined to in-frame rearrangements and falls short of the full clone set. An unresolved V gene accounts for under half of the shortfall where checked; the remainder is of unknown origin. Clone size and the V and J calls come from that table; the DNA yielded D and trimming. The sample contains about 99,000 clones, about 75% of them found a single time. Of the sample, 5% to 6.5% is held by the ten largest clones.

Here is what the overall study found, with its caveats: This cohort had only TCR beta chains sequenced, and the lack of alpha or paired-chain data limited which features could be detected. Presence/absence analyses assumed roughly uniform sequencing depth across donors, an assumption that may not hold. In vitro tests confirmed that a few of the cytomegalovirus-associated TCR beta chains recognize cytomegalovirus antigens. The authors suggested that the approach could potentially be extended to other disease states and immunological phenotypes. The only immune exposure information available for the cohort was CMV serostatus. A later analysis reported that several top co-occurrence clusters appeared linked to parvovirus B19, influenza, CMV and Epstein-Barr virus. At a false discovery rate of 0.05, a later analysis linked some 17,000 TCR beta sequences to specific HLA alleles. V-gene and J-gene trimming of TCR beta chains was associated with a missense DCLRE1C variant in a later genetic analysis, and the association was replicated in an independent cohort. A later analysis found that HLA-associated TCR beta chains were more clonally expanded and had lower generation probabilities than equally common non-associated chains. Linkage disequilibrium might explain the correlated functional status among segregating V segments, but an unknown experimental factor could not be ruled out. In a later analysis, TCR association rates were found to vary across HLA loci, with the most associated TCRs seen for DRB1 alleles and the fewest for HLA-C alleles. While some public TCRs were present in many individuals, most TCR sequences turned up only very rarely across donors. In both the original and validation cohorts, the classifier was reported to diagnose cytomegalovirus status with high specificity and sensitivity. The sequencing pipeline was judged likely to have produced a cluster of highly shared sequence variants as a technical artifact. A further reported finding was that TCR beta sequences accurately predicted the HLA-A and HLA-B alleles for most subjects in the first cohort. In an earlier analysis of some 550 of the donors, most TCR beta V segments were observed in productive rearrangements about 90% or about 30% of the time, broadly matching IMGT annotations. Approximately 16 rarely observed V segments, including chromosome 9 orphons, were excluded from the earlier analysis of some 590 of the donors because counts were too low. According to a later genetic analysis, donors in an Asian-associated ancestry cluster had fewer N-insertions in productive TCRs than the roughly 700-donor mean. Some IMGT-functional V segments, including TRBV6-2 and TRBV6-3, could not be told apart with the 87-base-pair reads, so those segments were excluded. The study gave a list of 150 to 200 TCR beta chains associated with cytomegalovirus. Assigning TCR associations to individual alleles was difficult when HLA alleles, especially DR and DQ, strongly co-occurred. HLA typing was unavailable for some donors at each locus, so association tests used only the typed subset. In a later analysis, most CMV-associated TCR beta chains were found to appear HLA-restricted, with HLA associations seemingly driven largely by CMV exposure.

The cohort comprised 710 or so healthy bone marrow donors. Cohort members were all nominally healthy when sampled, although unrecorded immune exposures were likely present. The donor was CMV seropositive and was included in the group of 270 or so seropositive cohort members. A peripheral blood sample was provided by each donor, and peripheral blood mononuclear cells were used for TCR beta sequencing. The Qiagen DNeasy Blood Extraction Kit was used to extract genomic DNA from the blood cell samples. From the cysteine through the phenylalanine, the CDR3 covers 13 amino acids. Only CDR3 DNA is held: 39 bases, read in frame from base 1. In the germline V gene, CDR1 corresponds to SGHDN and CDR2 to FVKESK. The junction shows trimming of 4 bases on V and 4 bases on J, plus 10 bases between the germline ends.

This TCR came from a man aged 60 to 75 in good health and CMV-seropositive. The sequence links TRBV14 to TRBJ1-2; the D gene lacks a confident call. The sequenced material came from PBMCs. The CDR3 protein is CASSLNRVYGYTF. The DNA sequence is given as TGTGCCAGCAGCCTTAACAGAGTCTATGGCTACACCTTC.